This T cell receptor beta chain was sequenced in a study of T cells expressing NK-cell markers. Reprocessing the 5' RACE reads, TCRdb reports a single entry for every CDR3 protein and omits DNA. Its table lists about 160,000 distinct CDR3 sequences. The CDR3 has 16 residues. The germline V gene encodes CDR1 SGHAT and CDR2 FQNNGV. Sequencing was performed on blood T cells: a sorted CD56 or NKG2C T cell subset, CD4+ or CD8+ T cells, or bulk PBMC T cells (not recorded which). The chain links TRBV11-2 to TRBJ2-3; TCRdb outputs TRBD1, but without DNA this stays unchecked. The clonotype comes from a man between 18 and 69 years old in good health. The CDR3 reads CASSPLPQASTDTQYF.